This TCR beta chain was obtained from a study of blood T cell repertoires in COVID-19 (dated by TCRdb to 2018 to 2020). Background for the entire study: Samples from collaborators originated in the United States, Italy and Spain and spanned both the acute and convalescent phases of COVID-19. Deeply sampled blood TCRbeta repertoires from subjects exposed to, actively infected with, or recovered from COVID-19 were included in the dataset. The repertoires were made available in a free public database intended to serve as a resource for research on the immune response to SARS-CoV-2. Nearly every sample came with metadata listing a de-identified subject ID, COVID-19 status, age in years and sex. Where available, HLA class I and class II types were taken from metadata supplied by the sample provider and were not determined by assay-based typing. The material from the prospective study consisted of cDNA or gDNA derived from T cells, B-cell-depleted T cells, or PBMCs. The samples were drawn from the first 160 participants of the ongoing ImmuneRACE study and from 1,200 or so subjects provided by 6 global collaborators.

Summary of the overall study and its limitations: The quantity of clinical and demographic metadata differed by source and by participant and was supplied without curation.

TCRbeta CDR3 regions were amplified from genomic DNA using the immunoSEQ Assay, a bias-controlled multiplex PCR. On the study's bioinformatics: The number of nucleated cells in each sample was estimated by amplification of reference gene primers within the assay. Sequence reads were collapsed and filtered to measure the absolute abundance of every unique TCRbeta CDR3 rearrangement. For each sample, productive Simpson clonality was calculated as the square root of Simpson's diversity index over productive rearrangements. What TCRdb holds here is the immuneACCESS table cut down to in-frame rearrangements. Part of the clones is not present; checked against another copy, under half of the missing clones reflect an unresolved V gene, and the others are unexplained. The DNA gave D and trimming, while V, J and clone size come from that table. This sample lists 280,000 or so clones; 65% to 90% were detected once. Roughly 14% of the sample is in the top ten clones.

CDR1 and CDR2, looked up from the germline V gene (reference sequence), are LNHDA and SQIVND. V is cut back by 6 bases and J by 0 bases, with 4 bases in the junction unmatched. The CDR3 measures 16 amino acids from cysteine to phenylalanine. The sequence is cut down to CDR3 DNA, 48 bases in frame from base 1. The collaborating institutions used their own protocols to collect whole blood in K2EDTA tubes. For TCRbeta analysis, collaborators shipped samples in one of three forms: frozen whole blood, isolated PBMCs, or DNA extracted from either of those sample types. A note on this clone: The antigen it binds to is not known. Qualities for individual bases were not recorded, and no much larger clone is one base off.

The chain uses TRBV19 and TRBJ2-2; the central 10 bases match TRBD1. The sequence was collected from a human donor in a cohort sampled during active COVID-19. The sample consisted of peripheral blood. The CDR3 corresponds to CASRRQGASNTGELFF. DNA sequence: TGTGCCAGTAGAAGACAGGGGGCCTCGAACACCGGGGAGCTGTTTTTT. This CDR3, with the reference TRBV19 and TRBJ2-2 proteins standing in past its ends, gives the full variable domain DGGITQSPKYLFRKEGQNVTLSCEQNLNHDAMYWYRQDPGQGLRLIYYSQIVNDFQKGDIAEGYSVSREKKESFPLTVTSAQKNPTAFYLCASRRQGASNTGELFFGEGSRLTVL.